The 18 T cell receptor beta chains reported below all come from one sample, sequenced in a study of metastatic and nonmetastatic thyroid tumors. TCRdb called clones again from the PCR reads with MiXCR. The sample lists 25,000 to 35,000 clones, about 30% seen once, with about 31% in the top ten. No patient received treatment before thyroid surgery. The sample consisted of blood. The receptors shown here come from a female donor with papillary thyroid cancer or a benign thyroid nodule (not recorded which). Some clones in this sample may be carry-over from other donors' samples.

The chain joins TRBV6-2 or TRBV6-3 to TRBJ2-1, with 10 bases matching TRBD2. This CDR3 region has 15 residues. Trimming removed 5 bases from V and 8 bases from J; junction bases left unmatched: 9. Germline-derived CDR1 and CDR2 are MNHEY and SVGEGT. CDR3 region: CASSLVAGGIDEQFF. In DNA, the CDR3 is TGTGCCAGCAGTCTAGTAGCGGGAGGAATTGATGAGCAGTTCTTC.

This clone came up many times. The chain joins TRBV5-1 to TRBJ1-1, with TRBD1 matching over 8 bases. The CDR3 consists of 14 residues. The germline V gene encodes CDR1 SGHRS and CDR2 YFSETQ. The J segment lost 5 bases and the V segment lost 1 base, leaving 4 bases of the junction unmatched. CDR3 coding DNA: TGCGCCAGCAGCTTGCTACAGGGGGAGACTGAAGCTTTCTTT. Amino acid sequence: CASSLLQGETEAFF.

The chain combines TRBV6-2 or TRBV6-3 with TRBJ2-7; D is ambiguous. The germline V gene encodes CDR1 MNHEY and CDR2 SVGEGT. V lost 2 bases and J lost 7, with 9 bases in between. The CDR3 length is 12 residues. Here the CDR3 reads CASSYLPGEQYF. The DNA of the CDR3 is TGTGCCAGCAGTTACCTCCCCGGAGAGCAGTACTTC.

The V and J genes are TRBV5-4 and TRBJ2-5; D unresolved. Trimming took 0 bases from V and 3 from J, leaving 9 bases between them. The germline V gene has CDR1 SGHNT and CDR2 YYREEE (reference sequence). The CDR3 extends over 14 amino acids. CDR3: CASSLESSKETQYF. As DNA, the CDR3 is TGTGCCAGCAGCTTGGAGTCCAGCAAAGAGACCCAGTACTTC.

The chain is built from TRBV7-8 and TRBJ1-1; no clear D gene. V lost 5 bases and J 6 bases, leaving 16 bases between the germline ends. Germline lookup yields CDR1 SGHVS and CDR2 FQNEAQ. There are 14 residues in the CDR3. The CDR3 protein is CASSLKCGLSEAFF. The CDR3 DNA is TGTGCCAGCAGCCTTAAGTGTGGGCTCTCTGAAGCTTTCTTT.

In this sample, this clone turned up many times. CDR3 loop: CAWSFGTDNGYTF. In DNA, the CDR3 is TGTGCCTGGAGCTTCGGGACAGATAATGGCTACACCTTC. This sequence joins TRBV30 and TRBJ1-2; TRBD1 matches at 7 bases. After removal of 3 bases from V and 6 bases from J, the junction contained 7 bases not matched to a gene. This CDR3 spans 13 amino acids. CDR1 is GTSNPN, CDR2 SVGIG, per germline (reference sequence).

The V and J genes are TRBV4-3 and TRBJ1-4; D gene uncertain. The V end was cut by 3 bases, the J end by 0 bases, with 8 bases between. Germline values: CDR1 LGHNA, CDR2 YSLEER. This CDR3 has 15 residues. Written as DNA, the CDR3 is TGCGCCAGCAGCCATGCCGGGACAACTAATGAAAAACTGTTTTTT. This translates into CASSHAGTTNEKLFF.

As to this clone: The junction shows a germline mismatch at one end, possibly a read error. The J gene is TRBJ2-1, the V gene TRBV6-2 or TRBV6-3; the D is unclear. CDR1 and CDR2 (germline): MNHEY, SVGEGT. The CDR3 contains 16 residues. The CDR3 reads CVSSYVSRGPFNEQFF. The CDR3 DNA reads TGTGTCAGCAGTTACGTCTCGCGAGGCCCCTTCAATGAGCAGTTCTTC.

Of note for this clone: The same CDR3 arises from other DNA sequences in this sample as well. The chain recombines TRBV20-1 with TRBJ2-6; TRBD2 matches at 7 bases. CDR1 and CDR2 (germline): DFQATT, SNEGSKA (reference sequence). Losses at the gene ends were 3 bases for V and 19 bases for J; bases not matched to a gene: 24. The CDR3 has 16 residues. The DNA of the CDR3 is TGCAGTGCTAGTGCCGGGGGGACCTCTGGGGCCAACGTTCTTACTTTC. This encodes CSASAGGTSGANVLTF.

This chain joins TRBV6-4 and TRBJ2-3; 8 bases are shared with TRBD2. CDR1 and CDR2 (germline): MRHNA, SNTAGT. V dropped 5 bases and J dropped 0; count of bases not matched to a gene: 22. The CDR3 runs to 21 residues. The CDR3 DNA reads as TGTGCCAGCAGTAATCTACTCCATTCACCCCCAAGCGGGAGAAGCACAGATACGCAGTATTTT. Its translation: CASSNLLHSPPSGRSTDTQYF.

The sample holds many counts of this clone. The V and J genes are TRBV13 and TRBJ2-1; no definite D call. The CDR3 length is 15 residues. V was shortened by 3 bases and J by 1 base, with 10 bases between the two germline ends. In germline, CDR1 is PRHDT, CDR2 FYEKMQ (reference sequence). CDR3 sequence: CASSFGRSSYNEQFF. The CDR3 DNA is TGTGCCAGCAGCTTCGGACGGTCGTCCTACAATGAGCAGTTCTTC.

This clone has only one observation. At one end the junction does not follow the germline gene, possibly because of a read error. This rearrangement joins TRBV20-1 to TRBJ1-1; D ambiguous. CDR1 DFQATT and CDR2 SNEGSKA come from the germline V gene (reference sequence). CDR3 length: 15 amino acids. Written as DNA, the CDR3 is TGCTGTGCCACAGTTGGGTCGGTGGTGAACACTGAAGCTTTCTTT. This encodes CCATVGSVVNTEAFF.

This clone came up many times. The chain combines TRBV10-2 with TRBJ2-1; 10 nucleotides line up with TRBD2. V lost 6 bases to trimming and J lost 6 bases; unmatched junction nucleotides: 5. CDR3 size: 14 residues. Germline lookup yields CDR1 WSHSY and CDR2 SAAADI. CDR3 bases: TGCGCCAGCAGCCCGGGACTAGCGAGCAATGAGCAGTTCTTC. Its translation: CASSPGLASNEQFF.

This clone was detected only a few times. This sequence joins TRBV15 and TRBJ1-6; D is possibly TRBD1 (5 bases). From germline, CDR1 is LNHNV and CDR2 YYDKDF (reference sequence). Trimming removed 3 bases from V and 8 bases from J, with 11 bases in between. CDR3 length equals 14 residues. DNA for the CDR3: TGTGCCACCAGCAGTGGGGCCTTGGATTCACCCCTCCACTTT. It specifies CATSSGALDSPLHF. The full variable domain, in which reference TRBV15 and TRBJ1-6 provide the parts outside the CDR3, is DAMVIQNPRYQVTQFGKPVTLSCSQTLNHNVMYWYQQKSSQAPKLLFHYYDKDFNNEADTPDNFQSRRPNTSFCFLDIRSPGLGDTAMYLCATSSGALDSPLHFGNGTRLTVT.

This clone has ten or more counts. This sequence joins TRBV5-1 and TRBJ2-7; 8 positions match TRBD1. With V trimmed by 2 bases and J by 3 bases, 4 bases remained unmatched. Germline loops: CDR1 SGHRS, CDR2 YFSETQ. The CDR3 is made up of 14 amino acids. The CDR3 loop reads CASSLRQGYYEQYF. The CDR3 DNA is TGCGCCAGCAGCTTAAGACAGGGGTACTACGAGCAGTACTTC.

The J gene is TRBJ1-1, the V gene TRBV12-3 or TRBV12-4; 8 positions match TRBD1. CDR3 length equals 14 residues. The J segment lost 4 bases and the V segment lost 6 bases, leaving 7 bases of the junction unmatched. The CDR3 bases are TGTGCCAGCAGGCCTCGGCAGGGGGCCACTGAAGCTTTCTTT. It is translated as CASRPRQGATEAFF.

V and J are TRBV5-1 and TRBJ2-1; 15 nucleotides line up with TRBD2. The V gene's germline CDR1 is SGHRS and CDR2 YFSETQ. V lost 4 bases, J lost 7 bases, and 9 bases stayed unmatched. The CDR3 length is 17 residues. In DNA, the CDR3 is TGCGCCAGCAGCGAGTTACCCGGGACTAGCGGGAGGAATGAGCAGTTCTTC. Its translation is CASSELPGTSGRNEQFF.

V usage is TRBV10-3 and J usage is TRBJ2-6; no clear D gene. Germline-derived CDR1 and CDR2 are ENHRY and SYGVKD. The CDR3 is 13 amino acids. The V end was cut by 10 bases, the J end by 1 base, with 8 bases between. CDR3 residues: CATVGSGANVLTF. CDR3 DNA sequence: TGTGCCACCGTGGGGTCTGGGGCCAACGTCCTGACTTTC.